The source of this T cell receptor beta chain is a study of vaccination effects on CD4 cells after COVID-19. V dropped 2 bases and J dropped 4 bases, with 14 bases sitting between them. This CDR3 is 15 amino acids long. Germline CDR1 reads MNHEY; CDR2 reads SVGEGT. The culture ran for about 11 days, and then CD4+ T cells were isolated. Concerning this clone: What it binds is not known.

Measured with immunoSEQ multiplex PCR; TCRdb has only the in-frame clones, and not every one. The sample yields approximately 50,000 clones, roughly three quarters seen once. The source was CD4+ T cells from PBMCs cultured without peptide, collected before COVID-19 vaccination. The clonotype originates from a human donor who had a prior SARS-CoV-2 infection. The J gene is TRBJ2-5, the V gene TRBV6-2 or TRBV6-3; D remains ambiguous. The CDR3 loop reads CASSYRPRPGETQYF. Written as DNA, the CDR3 is TGTGCCAGCAGTTACCGCCCCCGTCCGGGAGAGACCCAGTACTTC.